These 9 T cell receptor beta chains share one sample of origin, sequenced in a study of T-cell memory formation after mild COVID-19. TCRdb fed the 5' RACE reads into MiXCR, producing one record per CDR3 protein. The sample has about 130,000 distinct CDR3 sequences, about 15% seen once. Sequencing was done on a sample of PBMCs or a T cell subset sorted from them (not recorded which). These receptor sequences come from an adult woman who had mild COVID-19 (a few samples of this study predate the infection). Cell type and time point are not known.

This clonotype was recorded many times. The J gene is TRBJ2-1, the V gene TRBV12-3 or TRBV12-4, with no clear D. V lost 6 bases and J 6 bases, leaving 9 bases between the germline ends. CDR3 length: 12 amino acids. The CDR3 spells CASRTLGNEQFF. The CDR3 coding sequence is TGTGCCAGCAGAACCCTAGGCAATGAGCAGTTCTTC.

J is TRBJ2-1 and V is TRBV12-3 or TRBV12-4, with no clear D. The CDR3 loop spans 11 amino acids. Trimming took off 8 bases at V and 7 bases at J, with 9 bases between the two ends. The DNA of the CDR3 is TGTGCCAGCTCATGGACGAATGAGCAGTTCTTC. Protein: CASSWTNEQFF.

The genes are TRBV27 and TRBJ2-7; 7 bases line up with TRBD1. J gave up 6 bases and V 4 bases, and 12 bases lay outside the gene matches. CDR1 is MNHEY, CDR2 SMNVEV, per germline (reference sequence). This CDR3 spans 15 amino acids. The CDR3 nucleotides read TGTGCCAGCAGTTCCGACAGGGCCCATACCTCCGAGCAGTACTTC. It is translated as CASSSDRAHTSEQYF.

The rearrangement uses TRBV5-1 and TRBJ2-3, with 8 bases lining up with TRBD1. Germline lookup yields CDR1 SGHRS and CDR2 YFSETQ. Trimming at V came to 4 bases and at J to 4 bases, leaving 8 bases not matched to a gene. The CDR3 is 15 residues long. CDR3 amino acids: CASSDRTGFADTQYF. The CDR3 region has the DNA TGCGCCAGCAGCGACCGGACAGGGTTCGCAGATACGCAGTATTTT.

The J gene is TRBJ1-5, the V gene TRBV30; tentatively, D is TRBD1 (6 bases). The germline V gene encodes CDR1 GTSNPN and CDR2 SVGIG (reference sequence). V lost 5 bases and J lost 3, with 11 bases in between. This CDR3 spans 13 amino acids. The CDR3 loop reads CAWDRKDNQPQHF. Here the CDR3 DNA reads TGTGCCTGGGACAGGAAAGACAATCAGCCCCAGCATTTT.

V usage is TRBV28 and J usage is TRBJ2-6, with no clear D. Germline CDR1 and CDR2: MDHEN and SYDVKM. V shed 1 base and J shed 2 bases, with 12 bases lying between them. The CDR3 totals 17 residues. This chain's CDR3 is CASSLSFLGTGANVLTF. In nucleotides, the CDR3 is TGTGCCAGCAGTTTATCGTTTTTGGGGACTGGGGCCAACGTCCTGACTTTC.

This clonotype was picked up a small number of times. The V call is TRBV6-2 or TRBV6-3, the J call TRBJ2-2, with 8 bases lining up with TRBD1. Germline V CDR1 and CDR2: MNHEY, SVGEGT. The trim removed 2 bases at V and 1 base at J, leaving 6 bases unmatched. The CDR3 extends over 17 amino acids. The CDR3 is CASSYQRGTGNTGELFF. The DNA of the CDR3 is TGTGCCAGCAGTTACCAAAGAGGGACAGGGAACACCGGGGAGCTGTTTTTT.

This clonotype was picked up many times. V and J are TRBV7-6 and TRBJ2-7, with a tentative D call TRBD1 (6 bases). Germline values: CDR1 SGHVS, CDR2 FNYEAQ. V was pared by 3 bases and J by 12 bases, with 21 bases between. The CDR3 totals 14 residues. The CDR3: CASSFQTGQPLLYF. CDR3 coding DNA: TGTGCCAGCAGCTTCCAAACCGGACAGCCTCTCCTGTACTTC.

This clonotype was counted many times. The chain has TRBV27 and TRBJ2-5, with 7 bases aligning to TRBD2. Germline V gene sequence: CDR1 MNHEY, CDR2 SMNVEV (reference sequence). The CDR3 loop spans 15 amino acids. V shed 0 bases and J 5 bases; nucleotides not matched to a gene: 6. DNA for the CDR3: TGTGCCAGCAGTTTATCCGCGGGGGTTTTGGAGACCCAGTACTTC. Protein: CASSLSAGVLETQYF.